These 3 T cell receptor beta chains originate from one sample sequenced in a study of identifying expanded T cells in peripheral blood. Only in-frame clones appear in the TCRdb table, and some are missing; sequencing was by immunoSEQ multiplex PCR. Here the sample spans 100,000 or so clones, approximately 90% being singletons. The material sequenced was blood. These receptors were collected from a person between 18 and 75 years old in good health.

The chain has TRBV4-3 and TRBJ1-1, with D perhaps TRBD1 (5 bases). The CDR3 runs to 15 residues. V lost 1 base to trimming and J lost 0 bases, with 9 bases between them. CDR1 is LGHNA, CDR2 YSLEER, per germline. The CDR3 coding sequence is TGCGCCAGCAGCCAAGGGTGGGGGGTGAACACTGAAGCTTTCTTT. This sequence encodes CASSQGWGVNTEAFF.

V and J are TRBV5-4 and TRBJ2-5; 8 bases are shared with TRBD2. V lost 3 bases and J lost 4; bases outside the gene matches: 5. The CDR3 has 14 amino acids. Per the germline V gene, CDR1 is SGHNT and CDR2 is YYREEE (reference sequence). The CDR3 DNA reads TGTGCCAGCAGCTCTCGGGGGGGCGCAGAGACCCAGTACTTC. Its protein is CASSSRGGAETQYF.

The sample holds one count of this clone. The rearrangement uses TRBV7-2 and TRBJ2-7; 8 nucleotides align to TRBD2. Germline lookup yields CDR1 SGHTA and CDR2 FQGNSA. J was trimmed by 2 bases and V by 3 bases; bases with no gene match: 12. This CDR3 has 17 amino acids. In DNA, the CDR3 is TGTGCCAGCAGCTTCCAAACAGCGGGGGTCCCCCCCTACGAGCAGTACTTC. Translation gives CASSFQTAGVPPYEQYF.